The 20 T cell receptor beta chains below were found in one sample sequenced in a study of OX40 agonist ivuxolimab in advanced cancers. Using immunoSEQ multiplex PCR, the repertoire was profiled, and TCRdb retains in-frame clones only, with some absent. In the table there are about 27,000 clones, about nine tenths of which are singletons. The input for sequencing was CD4+ or CD8+ T cells sorted from blood, taken in a trial of the OX40 agonist ivuxolimab. The origin of the receptors is an adult with an advanced solid tumor such as melanoma, head and neck, liver or kidney cancer.

This chain links TRBV13 with TRBJ1-3; 9 positions agree with TRBD1. CDR3 length: 16 amino acids. From germline, CDR1 is PRHDT and CDR2 FYEKMQ (reference sequence). The J segment lost 4 bases and the V segment lost 2 bases, leaving 6 bases of the junction unmatched. The CDR3 reads CASSLLRGQGGNTIYF. CDR3 nucleotides: TGTGCCAGCAGCTTACTTAGGGGACAGGGAGGAAACACCATATATTTT.

The chain links TRBV19 to TRBJ1-6; D may be TRBD1 (5 bases). Between the trimmed V and J ends, which lost 10 bases and 9 bases, there was a span of 10 bases. The V gene's germline CDR1 is LNHDA and CDR2 SQIVND (reference sequence). The CDR3 is 11 amino acids. The CDR3 is CATSGGSPLHF. CDR3 nucleotides: TGTGCCACCTCCGGGGGTTCACCCCTCCACTTT.

This clone appeared once. This rearrangement joins TRBV27 to TRBJ2-2; D ambiguous. Per germline, CDR1 MNHEY and CDR2 SMNVEV (reference sequence). Trimming removed 1 base at V and 1 base at J, with 7 bases between. There are 15 residues in the CDR3. Here the CDR3 DNA reads TGTGCCAGCAGTTTATACGTCAGGAACACCGGGGAGCTGTTTTTT. Its translation: CASSLYVRNTGELFF.

This clone was recorded once. This sequence joins TRBV5-4 and TRBJ2-5; 14 nucleotides agree with TRBD2. Germline V lookup: CDR1 SGHNT, CDR2 YYREEE (reference sequence). The CDR3 has 17 residues. V trimming: 3 bases; J trimming: 4 bases; junction bases outside the gene matches: 8. Here the CDR3 reads CASSSSTSGRVGETQYF. The CDR3 DNA reads as TGTGCCAGCAGCTCTTCGACTAGCGGGAGGGTGGGAGAGACCCAGTACTTC.

This clone was recorded a few times. V gene TRBV4-1 combines with J gene TRBJ1-1; tentative D call: TRBD1 (5 bases). Germline CDR1 MGHRA, CDR2 YSYEKL. This CDR3 comprises 14 residues. Trimming removed 2 bases at V and 4 bases at J, with 11 bases between. CDR3 sequence (DNA): TGCGCCAGCAGCCAAACCCAAAGGGGCACTGAAGCTTTCTTT. Translated: CASSQTQRGTEAFF.

The table lists this clone with a few counts. Other DNA sequences in this sample translate to the same CDR3. The CDR3 region is CASSVSGGEKLFF. In DNA form, the CDR3 reads TGTGCCAGCAGCGTAAGTGGGGGTGAAAAACTGTTTTTT. The rearrangement uses TRBV9 and TRBJ1-4, with D maybe TRBD1 (5 bases). This CDR3 is built from 13 residues. CDR1 is SGDLS and CDR2 is YYNGEE in the germline V gene. The V gene lost 1 base and the J gene lost 7 bases, with 8 bases spanning the gap. Filled out from reference TRBV9 and TRBJ1-4, the complete variable domain reads DSGVTQTPKHLITATGQRVTLRCSPRSGDLSVYWYQQSLDQGLQFLIQYYNGEERAKGNILERFSAQQFPDLHSELNLSSLELGDSALYFCASSVSGGEKLFFGSGTQLSVL.

The gene calls are TRBV9 and TRBJ2-7; D might be TRBD2 (6 bases). The CDR3 sequence is 15 residues long. The germline V gene encodes CDR1 SGDLS and CDR2 YYNGEE. V was trimmed by 5 bases and J by 0 bases, leaving 15 bases between them. CDR3 loop: CASSGPSASSYEQYF. DNA for the CDR3: TGTGCCAGCAGTGGACCTAGCGCAAGCTCCTACGAGCAGTACTTC.

The genes are TRBV11-2 and TRBJ2-1, with TRBD2 matching 10 bases. The CDR3 sequence is 18 residues long. V lost 4 bases to trimming and J lost 4 bases; unmatched junction nucleotides: 13. In germline, CDR1 is SGHAT, CDR2 FQNNGV. The CDR3 coding sequence is TGTGCCAGCAGCTCCATAGAGGGTCTAGCGGGAGTATACAATGAGCAGTTCTTC. As protein: CASSSIEGLAGVYNEQFF.

The rearrangement uses TRBV5-6 and TRBJ2-3; the D gene is possibly TRBD2 (6 bases). CDR3 length: 17 amino acids. Germline CDR1 and CDR2: SGHDT and YYEEEE. Deletions cut 0 bases from V and 2 bases from J, with 16 bases between. The CDR3 DNA is TGTGCCAGCAGCTTGGCAACTCCGGGACTTTTCACAGATACGCAGTATTTT. This codes for CASSLATPGLFTDTQYF.

This clone showed up just once. This rearrangement joins TRBV7-2 to TRBJ2-2, with a possible D match to TRBD2 (6 bases). Trimming cost V 3 bases and J 6 bases, with 8 bases left between them. This CDR3 region has 13 residues. CDR1 is SGHTA and CDR2 is FQGNSA in the germline V gene. The CDR3 is CASSLAGPGELFF. DNA for the CDR3: TGTGCCAGCAGCTTGGCGGGGCCCGGGGAGCTGTTTTTT.

The chain combines TRBV7-9 with TRBJ1-5; no firm D call. Germline CDR1 and CDR2: SEHNR and FQNEAQ (reference sequence). Trimming pared 1 base from V and 3 bases from J, leaving 4 bases between. This CDR3 comprises 13 residues. The CDR3 sequence: CASSLGLNQPQHF. The DNA of the CDR3 is TGTGCCAGCAGCTTAGGACTCAATCAGCCCCAGCATTTT.

Here the CDR3 DNA reads TGTGCCAGCAGTCCGTTGGGCACTGAAGCTTTCTTT. Its protein is CASSPLGTEAFF. The rearrangement uses TRBV27 and TRBJ1-1; D uncertain. The germline CDR1 and CDR2 sequences are MNHEY and SMNVEV (reference sequence). The CDR3 runs 12 residues. Trimming pared 5 bases from V and 4 bases from J, leaving 8 bases between.

The V call is TRBV25-1, the J call TRBJ1-5, with a tentative D call TRBD1 (6 bases). Germline V gives CDR1 MGHDK, CDR2 SYGVNS. V lost 1 base and J 3 bases, leaving 13 bases between the germline ends. This CDR3 has 16 amino acids. In DNA, the CDR3 is TGTGCCAGCAGTGAATCCTCCGGACAGAACAATCAGCCCCAGCATTTT. It specifies CASSESSGQNNQPQHF.

The CDR3 here is CAWSTGQGKEDTQYF. The DNA for the CDR3 is TGTGCCTGGAGTACGGGACAGGGTAAGGAAGATACGCAGTATTTT. J is TRBJ2-3 and V is TRBV30; 9 bases align to TRBD1. With V trimmed by 2 bases and J by 5 bases, 8 bases remained unmatched. This CDR3 is 15 amino acids long. Germline CDR1 GTSNPN, CDR2 SVGIG (reference sequence).

This clone was found a few times. The chain carries TRBV7-9 and TRBJ1-1; no definite D call. The V gene lost 1 base and the J gene lost 11 bases, with 11 bases spanning the gap. CDR1 and CDR2 (germline): SEHNR, FQNEAQ (reference sequence). This CDR3 region has 12 residues. The CDR3 coding sequence is TGTGCCAGCAGCTTAGGTATATCCCAGGCTTTCTTT. Translation: CASSLGISQAFF.

V is TRBV7-6 and J is TRBJ1-1, with 10 bases that match TRBD1. Per germline, CDR1 SGHVS and CDR2 FNYEAQ. The CDR3 spans 16 residues. J lost 0 bases, V lost 5 bases, and 6 bases had no gene match. The chain's CDR3 is CASSQGTGAMNTEAFF. CDR3 coding DNA: TGTGCCAGCAGCCAAGGGACAGGGGCCATGAACACTGAAGCTTTCTTT. Filled out from reference TRBV7-6 and TRBJ1-1, the complete variable domain reads GAGVSQSPRYKVTKRGQDVALRCDPISGHVSLYWYRQALGQGPEFLTYFNYEAQQDKSGLPNDRFSAERPEGSISTLTIQRTEQRDSAMYRCASSQGTGAMNTEAFFGQGTRLTVV.

The chain joins TRBV27 to TRBJ2-2; TRBD1 is a possible D gene (5 bases). V was clipped by 4 bases and J by 2 bases, with 14 bases between them. Germline V gene lookup returns CDR1 MNHEY and CDR2 SMNVEV (reference sequence). The CDR3 covers 16 residues. This CDR3 reads CASSSSWQGNTGELFF. The CDR3 DNA follows: TGTGCCAGCAGTTCCTCGTGGCAGGGAAACACCGGGGAGCTGTTTTTT.

Comment on this clone: The sample holds other DNA sequences that translate to the same CDR3. This chain joins TRBV19 and TRBJ1-5, with D hard to call. CDR3 length: 18 residues. Germline V gene data show CDR1 as LNHDA and CDR2 as SQIVND (reference sequence). With 4 bases removed from V and 0 bases from J, the gap between germline ends came to 19 bases. The CDR3 region is CASSTKVKRPYSNQPQHF. Written as DNA, the CDR3 is TGTGCCAGTAGTACGAAAGTAAAGCGACCCTATAGCAATCAGCCCCAGCATTTT.

The chain couples TRBV28 to TRBJ1-1; D is perhaps TRBD1 (5 bases). CDR3 length: 17 residues. The V and J ends lost 3 bases and 0 bases respectively, with 17 bases between them. The germline V gene encodes CDR1 MDHEN and CDR2 SYDVKM. The CDR3 DNA is TGTGCCAGCAGTTTGTTGGGGACCGGGACGGTGAACACTGAAGCTTTCTTT. Its translation: CASSLLGTGTVNTEAFF.

In this sample, this clone is medium-sized (0.01 to 0.1%). The chain combines TRBV6-1 with TRBJ2-7; perhaps TRBD1 as D (5 bases). The germline V gene encodes CDR1 MNHNS and CDR2 SASEGT. The V end lost 6 bases, the J end lost 0 bases, and 15 bases lay between the germline ends. This CDR3 has 15 residues. This CDR3 is CASSQRTSSSYEQYF. In nucleotides, the CDR3 is TGTGCCAGCAGCCAAAGGACATCGAGCTCCTACGAGCAGTACTTC.